What follows are 25 T cell receptor beta chains derived from one specimen sequenced in a study of blood T cells in healthy people across ages. PCR was performed a second time for roughly 7 to 12 cycles using a sample-barcoded 5' primer and a J-beta primer mix. From the 5' RACE reads, TCRdb called clonotypes with MiXCR, one entry per CDR3 protein. The table lists around 1.1 million distinct CDR3 sequences, 35% to 45% of them singletons. What was sequenced was blood. These receptors came from a man aged 18 to 35 in good health.

This clonotype was seen a handful of times. This chain links TRBV12-5 with TRBJ2-2; D is ambiguous. Germline CDR1 and CDR2: LGHNT and FRNRAP. CDR3 length: 14 amino acids. V lost 2 bases, J lost 2 bases, and 6 bases lay in between. The CDR3 DNA reads as TGTGCTAGTGGTTTGCCTCGAAACACCGGGGAGCTGTTTTTT. It specifies CASGLPRNTGELFF.

The sample holds a few counts of this clonotype. The chain has TRBV6-5 and TRBJ2-5; 12 nucleotides match TRBD2. Germline V gene data show CDR1 as MNHEY and CDR2 as SVGAGI. There are 17 residues in the CDR3. With V trimmed by 0 bases and J by 0 bases, 2 bases remained unmatched. The CDR3 loop reads CASSYSGTSGYQETQYF. CDR3 nucleotide sequence: TGTGCCAGCAGTTACTCGGGGACTAGCGGGTACCAAGAGACCCAGTACTTC.

This clonotype was found a few times. V and J are TRBV6-2 or TRBV6-3 and TRBJ1-2; D remains ambiguous. Trimming shortened V by 6 bases and J by 8 bases, and 10 bases separated the two germline ends. CDR3 length equals 11 residues. From germline, CDR1 is MNHEY and CDR2 SVGEGT. The CDR3 region has the DNA TGTGCCAGCAGGCTCAGAGGAGGCTACACCTTC. This gives the protein CASRLRGGYTF.

Many counts were recorded for this clonotype. The chain is built from TRBV9 and TRBJ2-7; 7 positions agree with TRBD1. Germline V gene lookup returns CDR1 SGDLS and CDR2 YYNGEE. Trimming took 0 bases from V and 2 from J; bases not matched to a gene: 2. CDR3 length: 14 residues. The CDR3 loop is CASSVGQGAYEQYF. The CDR3 DNA is TGTGCCAGCAGCGTAGGACAGGGTGCCTACGAGCAGTACTTC.

In regard to this clonotype: An end of the junction differs from the germline gene, which may be a read error. This rearrangement joins TRBV7-2 to TRBJ2-1; TRBD1 aligns across 7 bases. CDR3 length equals 16 residues. Germline CDR1 SGHTA, CDR2 FQGNSA. The CDR3 sequence is CASSLKTGTVYNELFF. The CDR3 coding sequence is TGTGCCAGCAGCTTGAAAACCGGGACAGTATACAATGAGCTGTTCTTC. Looking up the rest from reference TRBV7-2 and TRBJ2-1 gives the full variable domain: GAGVSQSPSNKVTEKGKDVELRCDPISGHTALYWYRQSLGQGLEFLIYFQGNSAPDKSGLPSDRFSAERTGGSVSTLTIQRTQQEDSAVYLCASSLKTGTVYNELFFGPGTRLTVL.

CDR3 DNA sequence: TGTGCCACCAGCAGAGAAAACAGGAACGATGAGCAGTTCTTC. It yields the protein CATSRENRNDEQFF. The rearrangement uses TRBV15 and TRBJ2-1; TRBD1 might be the D (5 bases). Germline values: CDR1 LNHNV, CDR2 YYDKDF (reference sequence). The V and J ends lost 0 bases and 8 bases respectively, with 11 bases between them. This CDR3 has 14 residues.

This clonotype came up a few times. This chain connects TRBV6-5 to TRBJ1-4; no reliable D call. CDR3 length: 16 amino acids. Germline lookup yields CDR1 MNHEY and CDR2 SVGAGI. V gave up 2 bases and J gave up 4 bases, with 14 bases separating them. CDR3 sequence reads: CASSYTRPLHNEKLFF. DNA for the CDR3: TGTGCCAGCAGTTACACACGGCCACTCCATAATGAAAAACTGTTTTTT.

This clonotype has more than one count but fewer than ten. The V call is TRBV12-3 or TRBV12-4, the J call TRBJ2-1, with a weak D call TRBD2 (7 bases). The length of the CDR3 is 15 residues. The germline V and J ends were trimmed by 3 bases and 7 bases, with 16 bases remaining between them. The CDR3 is CASSLRGGWGNEQFF. The CDR3 DNA reads as TGTGCCAGCAGTTTGAGGGGGGGATGGGGGAATGAGCAGTTCTTC.

There are a few counts of this clonotype. V gene TRBV20-1 combines with J gene TRBJ2-7, with D unresolved. Germline V CDR1 and CDR2: DFQATT, SNEGSKA (reference sequence). CDR3 size: 12 residues. The V gene lost 6 bases and the J gene lost 4 bases, with 13 bases spanning the gap. This CDR3 is CSANRAQYEQYF. CDR3 sequence (DNA): TGCAGTGCAAACAGAGCCCAGTACGAGCAGTACTTC.

This clonotype was recorded a few times. J is TRBJ2-7 and V is TRBV14, with TRBD1 identical over 8 bases. The ends lost 1 base at V and 4 bases at J; junction bases unmatched: 6. The CDR3 spans 15 residues. From germline, CDR1 is SGHDN and CDR2 FVKESK. Here the CDR3 DNA reads TGTGCCAGCAGCCAAGTATCCAGGGGGCCTTACGAGCAGTACTTC. Its translation: CASSQVSRGPYEQYF.

CDR3 coding DNA: TGTGCCACCAGCAGTTCCCTCTGGGGCGGGAGAACAGATACGCAGTATTTT. Translated, it gives CATSSSLWGGRTDTQYF. The chain recombines TRBV15 with TRBJ2-3, with 7 bases that match TRBD2. This CDR3 contains 17 residues. CDR1 is LNHNV, CDR2 YYDKDF, per germline (reference sequence). Trimming at V came to 3 bases and at J to 3 bases, leaving 12 bases not matched to a gene.

With respect to this clonotype: This is likely an artifact of a read error, given a far larger clone one base away. V and J are TRBV7-9 and TRBJ2-3; D ambiguous. Germline values: CDR1 SEHNR, CDR2 FQNEAQ (reference sequence). This CDR3 is built from 11 residues. CDR3 sequence (DNA): TGTGCCAGCAGATTAGGAGATACGCAGTATTTT. This encodes CASRLGDTQYF. Using reference TRBV7-9 and TRBJ2-3 for the parts outside the CDR3, the full variable domain is DTGVSQNPRHKITKRGQNVTFRCDPISEHNRLYWYRQTLGQGPEFLTYFQNEAQLEKSRLLSDRFSAERPKGSFSTLEIQRTEQGDSAMYLCASRLGDTQYFGPGTRLTVL.

CDR3 sequence (DNA): TGTGCCAGCAGCCTTGCTTGGGGGACTAATGAAAAACTGTTTTTT. Amino acids: CASSLAWGTNEKLFF. The rearrangement joins TRBV5-8 to TRBJ1-4, with D possibly TRBD1 on 5 matching bases. The V end was cut by 4 bases, the J end by 2 bases, with 12 bases between. Germline V lookup: CDR1 SGHTS, CDR2 YDEGEE. This CDR3 has 15 residues.

The chain joins TRBV27 to TRBJ1-1, with D maybe TRBD1 (6 bases). The germline CDR1 and CDR2 sequences are MNHEY and SMNVEV (reference sequence). V lost 4 bases and J 1 base, leaving 16 bases between the germline ends. CDR3 length equals 16 residues. In nucleotides, the CDR3 is TGTGCCAGCAGTTCACTTCCCGCGGGGGCGAACACTGAAGCTTTCTTT. It encodes CASSSLPAGANTEAFF.

This clonotype has a handful of counts. The chain joins TRBV12-3 or TRBV12-4 to TRBJ2-7; 8 bases are shared with TRBD2. CDR3 length: 15 residues. V lost 4 bases and J lost 0; bases outside the gene matches: 5. CDR3 loop: CASSWIAGSSYEQYF. Written as DNA, the CDR3 is TGTGCCAGCAGTTGGATAGCGGGAAGCTCCTACGAGCAGTACTTC.

In regard to this clonotype: An end of the junction does not agree with germline; a read error may underlie this. V gene TRBV5-1 combines with J gene TRBJ2-5; TRBD1 matches at 7 bases. The CDR3 sequence is 14 residues long. Per germline, CDR1 SGHRS and CDR2 YFSETQ. The CDR3 reads CASSPDRDQETRYF. CDR3 DNA sequence: TGCGCCAGCAGTCCTGACAGGGACCAAGAGACCCGGTACTTC.

The chain is built from TRBV4-1 and TRBJ1-5, with D possibly being TRBD1 (5 bases). The CDR3 sequence is 16 residues long. Looked up from germline, CDR1 is MGHRA and CDR2 is YSYEKL. The V and J ends lost 4 bases and 0 bases respectively, with 13 bases between them. DNA of the CDR3: TGCGCCAGCAGCCCTCTAGGGGTGGTTAGCAATCAGCCCCAGCATTTT. The encoded protein is CASSPLGVVSNQPQHF.

This clonotype was counted ten times or more. V gene TRBV3-1 combines with J gene TRBJ1-5, with D unresolved. The CDR3 runs to 13 residues. The V gene lost 2 bases and the J gene lost 5 bases, with 7 bases spanning the gap. Looked up from germline, CDR1 is LGHDT and CDR2 is YNNKEL (reference sequence). The CDR3 nucleotides read TGTGCCAGCAGCCAACAGGCACATCAGCCCCAGCATTTT. This sequence encodes CASSQQAHQPQHF.

This clonotype has a count of ten or more. V usage is TRBV4-3 and J usage is TRBJ2-7; D is perhaps TRBD2 (6 bases). From germline, CDR1 is LGHNA and CDR2 YSLEER. V was clipped by 1 base and J by 1 base, with 11 bases between them. The CDR3 runs to 15 residues. In DNA form, the CDR3 reads TGCGCCAGCAGCCAAGGCAGGGACTTATCCTACGAGCAGTACTTC. Protein product: CASSQGRDLSYEQYF.

This chain connects TRBV20-1 to TRBJ2-1; 15 bases map to TRBD2. Germline V gives CDR1 DFQATT, CDR2 SNEGSKA (reference sequence). V dropped 3 bases and J dropped 0; count of bases not matched to a gene: 12. The length of the CDR3 is 20 residues. The CDR3 bases are TGCAGTGCTAGGCCCCTTTCCGGGACTAGCGGGGGGCACTCCTACAATGAGCAGTTCTTC. This codes for CSARPLSGTSGGHSYNEQFF.

A note on this clonotype: Likely a read error: the CDR3 ends without its conserved phenylalanine or tryptophan. The rearrangement joins TRBV6-2 or TRBV6-3 to TRBJ2-3; 9 bases are a match to TRBD2. Germline V gene data show CDR1 as MNHEY and CDR2 as SVGEGT. Germline trimming cut 5 bases from V and 5 bases from J; bases unmatched to any gene: 8. The CDR3 contains 15 residues. The CDR3 DNA follows: TGTGCCAGCAGTCCCCCGCGGGGGGGCGGAGATACGCAGTATTCT. Amino acid sequence: CASSPPRGGGDTQYS.

This clonotype appeared many times. The chain uses TRBV24-1 and TRBJ2-1, with 9 bases aligning to TRBD2. Germline trimming cut 4 bases from V and 0 bases from J; bases unmatched to any gene: 12. Germline-derived CDR1 and CDR2 are KGHDR and SFDVKD. There are 19 residues in the CDR3. CDR3 nucleotides: TGTGCCACCAGTGAAAGGCCTAGCGGGGATAAGAGCTCCTACAATGAGCAGTTCTTC. Its translation is CATSERPSGDKSSYNEQFF.

To note about this clonotype: This could be a read error, since a much larger clone is one nucleotide away. V is TRBV12-3 or TRBV12-4 and J is TRBJ1-5; D unclear. V lost 0 bases and J lost 9, with 9 bases in between. The CDR3 has 13 amino acids. CDR3 in DNA: TGTGCCAGCAGTTTAGCGCTAGGTCGGCCCCAGCATTTT. Translated: CASSLALGRPQHF.

About this clonotype: A much larger clone differs by one base, so this may be a read error. The chain recombines TRBV12-3 or TRBV12-4 with TRBJ2-3; D gene unclear. CDR3 length: 12 amino acids. The ends were cut back, 6 bases at V and 5 bases at J, with 9 bases in the middle. The CDR3 reads CASRNSGDTQYF. In DNA form, the CDR3 reads TGTGCCAGCAGGAATTCCGGAGATACGCAGTATTTT.

This rearrangement joins TRBV7-8 to TRBJ2-1; either TRBD1 or TRBD2 may fit D (7 bases each). Trimming shortened V by 2 bases and J by 3 bases, and 17 bases separated the two germline ends. From germline, CDR1 is SGHVS and CDR2 FQNEAQ. This CDR3 contains 17 residues. CDR3: CASSLLSGGAGYNEQFF. The DNA for the CDR3 is TGTGCCAGCAGCTTACTCTCAGGGGGGGCAGGCTACAATGAGCAGTTCTTC.